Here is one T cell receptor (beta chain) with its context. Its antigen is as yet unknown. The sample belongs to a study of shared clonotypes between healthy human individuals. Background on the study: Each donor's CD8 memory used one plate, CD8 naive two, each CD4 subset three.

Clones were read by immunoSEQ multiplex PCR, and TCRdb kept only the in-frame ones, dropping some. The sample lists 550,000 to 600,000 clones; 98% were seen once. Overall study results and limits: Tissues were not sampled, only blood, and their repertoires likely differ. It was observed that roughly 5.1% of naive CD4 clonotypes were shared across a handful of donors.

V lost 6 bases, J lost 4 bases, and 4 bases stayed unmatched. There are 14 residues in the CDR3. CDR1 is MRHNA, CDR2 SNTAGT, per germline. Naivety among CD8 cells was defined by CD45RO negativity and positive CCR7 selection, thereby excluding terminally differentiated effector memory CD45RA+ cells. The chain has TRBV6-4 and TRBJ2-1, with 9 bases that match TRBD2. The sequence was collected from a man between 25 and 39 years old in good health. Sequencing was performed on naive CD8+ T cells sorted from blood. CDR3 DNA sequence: TGTGCCAGCAGGCCGACTAGCGGTTACAATGAGCAGTTCTTC. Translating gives CASRPTSGYNEQFF.